This T cell receptor (beta chain) was sequenced during a study of blood T cell repertoires in COVID-19. Germline CDR1 is LNHDA and CDR2 is SQIVND (reference sequence). The CDR3 has 16 residues. The J segment lost 2 bases and the V segment lost 5 bases, leaving 9 bases of the junction unmatched. Clones were read by immunoSEQ multiplex PCR, and TCRdb kept only the in-frame ones, dropping some. The data contain about 140,000 clones, about nine tenths of them singletons. This rearrangement joins TRBV19 to TRBJ1-5, with 7 bases lining up with TRBD1. This receptor was obtained from a woman of 80 years or more with acute or convalescent COVID-19. Source material: peripheral blood. This chain's CDR3 is CASSFNRGTGNQPQHF. The CDR3 bases are TGTGCCAGTAGTTTTAACAGGGGTACGGGCAATCAGCCCCAGCATTTT. The full variable domain, in which reference TRBV19 and TRBJ1-5 provide the parts outside the CDR3, is DGGITQSPKYLFRKEGQNVTLSCEQNLNHDAMYWYRQDPGQGLRLIYYSQIVNDFQKGDIAEGYSVSREKKESFPLTVTSAQKNPTAFYLCASSFNRGTGNQPQHFGDGTRLSIL.